A selection of T cell receptor beta chains follows, all from one sample in a study of cytomegalovirus exposure and HLA in healthy donors. Measured with immunoSEQ multiplex PCR; TCRdb has only the in-frame clones, and not every one. Of about 140,000 clones listed, around 79% are singletons. Source material: PBMCs. Receptors originate from a man younger than 35 in good health and CMV-seronegative. Each CDR3 is given with its conserved first and last residue. A D gene is named only where the DNA matches it firmly. Not every row has a clone size; where given, it reads once, few, many or a size class.

cdr3_aa: CSVSGSGDTQYF; cdr3_nt: TGCAGCGTTTCCGGGAGTGGAGATACGCAGTATTTT; clone_size: .; v_call: TRBV29-1; j_call: TRBJ2-3; d_call: .
cdr3_aa: CASSMGAGGHSPLHF; cdr3_nt: TGTGCCAGTAGTATGGGGGCAGGGGGCCATTCACCCCTCCACTTT; clone_size: .; v_call: TRBV19; j_call: TRBJ1-6; d_call: TRBD1
cdr3_aa: CASSRFVAGAETQYF; cdr3_nt: TGCGCCAGCAGCCGATTCGTGGCGGGGGCAGAGACCCAGTACTTC; clone_size: .; v_call: TRBV5-1; j_call: TRBJ2-5; d_call: .
cdr3_aa: CASIEGWAGELFF; cdr3_nt: TGTGCCAGCATAGAGGGTTGGGCCGGGGAGCTGTTTTTT; clone_size: .; v_call: TRBV2; j_call: TRBJ2-2; d_call: .
cdr3_aa: CASSARGSGGSSTDTQYF; cdr3_nt: TGCGCCAGCAGCGCCCGGGGGTCGGGCGGATCGAGCACAGATACGCAGTATTTT; clone_size: .; v_call: TRBV4-1; j_call: TRBJ2-3; d_call: .
cdr3_aa: CASSLGTGADGELFF; cdr3_nt: TGTGCCAGCAGCTTAGGAACAGGGGCGGACGGGGAGCTGTTTTTT; clone_size: .; v_call: TRBV11-3; j_call: TRBJ2-2; d_call: TRBD1
cdr3_aa: CASSIRGRFPEAFF; cdr3_nt: TGTGCCAGTAGTATCCGGGGGAGGTTTCCTGAAGCTTTCTTT; clone_size: .; v_call: TRBV19; j_call: TRBJ1-1; d_call: .
cdr3_aa: CASRSDRDRDNEKLFF; cdr3_nt: TGTGCCAGCAGGTCCGATAGGGACAGGGATAATGAAAAACTGTTTTTT; clone_size: .; v_call: TRBV27; j_call: TRBJ1-4; d_call: TRBD1
cdr3_aa: CASSPGGQTYNEQFF; cdr3_nt: TGTGCCAGCAGCCCGGGGGGCCAGACCTACAATGAGCAGTTCTTC; clone_size: .; v_call: TRBV9; j_call: TRBJ2-1; d_call: .
cdr3_aa: CASSPPTTGGYEQYF; cdr3_nt: TGTGCCAGCTCACCCCCTACGACAGGGGGGTACGAGCAGTACTTC; clone_size: once; v_call: TRBV18; j_call: TRBJ2-7; d_call: TRBD1
cdr3_aa: CASSVARERTGELFF; cdr3_nt: TGTGCCAGCAGCGTAGCTAGAGAAAGGACCGGGGAGCTGTTTTTT; clone_size: once; v_call: TRBV11-2; j_call: TRBJ2-2; d_call: .
cdr3_aa: CASREQGTAIYQPQHF; cdr3_nt: TGTGCCAGCAGGGAACAGGGGACAGCGATCTATCAGCCCCAGCATTTT; clone_size: .; v_call: TRBV6-1; j_call: TRBJ1-5; d_call: TRBD1
cdr3_aa: CSVEGSQETQYF; cdr3_nt: TGCAGCGTTGAAGGCAGTCAAGAGACCCAGTACTTC; clone_size: .; v_call: TRBV29-1; j_call: TRBJ2-5; d_call: .
cdr3_aa: CATADWLSGTQYF; cdr3_nt: TGCGCCACCGCGGACTGGCTTAGCGGTACGCAGTATTTT; clone_size: .; v_call: TRBV4-1; j_call: TRBJ2-3; d_call: .
cdr3_aa: CASSPRGLGNTEAFF; cdr3_nt: TGTGCCAGCAGTCCCCGGGGTTTGGGGAACACTGAAGCTTTCTTT; clone_size: few; v_call: TRBV6-5; j_call: TRBJ1-1; d_call: .
cdr3_aa: CASSPGQGSYGYTF; cdr3_nt: TGTGCCAGCAGCCCTGGACAGGGGAGCTATGGCTACACCTTC; clone_size: .; v_call: TRBV9; j_call: TRBJ1-2; d_call: TRBD1
cdr3_aa: CASSSGQGYNEQFF; cdr3_nt: TGTGCCAGCAGCTCGGGACAGGGGTACAATGAGCAGTTCTTC; clone_size: .; v_call: TRBV7-9; j_call: TRBJ2-1; d_call: TRBD1
cdr3_aa: CASRQGNDGYTF; cdr3_nt: TGTGCCAGCAGACAGGGGAACGATGGCTACACCTTC; clone_size: .; v_call: TRBV9; j_call: TRBJ1-2; d_call: TRBD1
cdr3_aa: CASSEGGFYEQYF; cdr3_nt: TGTGCCAGCAGTGAGGGGGGATTTTACGAGCAGTACTTC; clone_size: few; v_call: TRBV2; j_call: TRBJ2-7; d_call: .
cdr3_aa: CASSPGGSGSYNEQFF; cdr3_nt: TGTGCCAGCAGCCCAGGTGGATCGGGGTCCTACAATGAGCAGTTCTTC; clone_size: .; v_call: TRBV5-5; j_call: TRBJ2-1; d_call: .
cdr3_aa: CASGGGNRVAIDTEAFF; cdr3_nt: TGTGCCTCCGGTGGCGGTAACAGGGTTGCGATCGACACTGAAGCTTTCTTT; clone_size: .; v_call: TRBV5-8; j_call: TRBJ1-1; d_call: .
cdr3_aa: CASSVGPGYGYTF; cdr3_nt: TGTGCCAGCAGCGTGGGCCCTGGGTATGGCTACACCTTC; clone_size: .; v_call: TRBV9; j_call: TRBJ1-2; d_call: .
cdr3_aa: CASSQDLLFGVGTAAYEQYF; cdr3_nt: TGCGCCAGCAGCCAAGATCTGTTATTCGGGGTAGGGACAGCAGCCTACGAGCAGTACTTC; clone_size: few; v_call: TRBV4-3; j_call: TRBJ2-7; d_call: TRBD1
cdr3_aa: CASSSRTGELFF; cdr3_nt: TGTGCCAGCAGCTCCCGGACCGGGGAGCTGTTTTTT; clone_size: .; v_call: TRBV7-2; j_call: TRBJ2-2; d_call: .
cdr3_aa: CAINPLGRHHGYTF; cdr3_nt: TGTGCCATCAACCCCCTGGGGCGGCACCATGGCTACACCTTC; clone_size: .; v_call: TRBV10-3; j_call: TRBJ1-2; d_call: .
cdr3_aa: CASSLAGGTPYEQYF; cdr3_nt: TGTGCCAGCAGTCTCGCGGGGGGGACCCCCTACGAGCAGTACTTC; clone_size: .; v_call: TRBV25-1; j_call: TRBJ2-7; d_call: TRBD2
cdr3_aa: CAWSQPGEYEQYF; cdr3_nt: TGTGCCTGGAGCCAGCCGGGGGAGTACGAGCAGTACTTC; clone_size: .; v_call: TRBV30; j_call: TRBJ2-7; d_call: .
cdr3_aa: CAISDRDRARDYEQYF; cdr3_nt: TGTGCCATCAGTGATAGGGACAGGGCGCGAGACTACGAGCAGTACTTC; clone_size: .; v_call: TRBV10-3; j_call: TRBJ2-7; d_call: TRBD1
cdr3_aa: CASSPNWSRRSGYTF; cdr3_nt: TGTGCCAGCTCACCAAACTGGAGCCGAAGGTCTGGCTACACCTTC; clone_size: .; v_call: TRBV18; j_call: TRBJ1-2; d_call: .
cdr3_aa: CASGAGASTNEKLFF; cdr3_nt: TGTGCCAGCGGGGCAGGGGCTTCTACTAATGAAAAACTGTTTTTT; clone_size: .; v_call: TRBV7-9; j_call: TRBJ1-4; d_call: .
cdr3_aa: CASSYIMNTEAFF; cdr3_nt: TGTGCCAGCAGTTACATAATGAACACTGAAGCTTTCTTT; clone_size: .; v_call: TRBV6-5; j_call: TRBJ1-1; d_call: .
cdr3_aa: CASSLAGLNTEAFF; cdr3_nt: TGTGCCAGCAGTTTGGCGGGACTAAACACTGAAGCTTTCTTT; clone_size: few; v_call: TRBV27; j_call: TRBJ1-1; d_call: .
cdr3_aa: CASSSIGGRAPYNEQFF; cdr3_nt: TGTGCCAGCAGCTCCATAGGGGGGAGGGCACCGTACAATGAGCAGTTCTTC; clone_size: .; v_call: TRBV5-6; j_call: TRBJ2-1; d_call: .
cdr3_aa: CASSQTAGNTIYF; cdr3_nt: TGTGCCAGTAGTCAGACAGCTGGAAACACCATATATTTT; clone_size: .; v_call: TRBV19; j_call: TRBJ1-3; d_call: .
cdr3_aa: CASGLWGGRSTEAFF; cdr3_nt: TGTGCTAGTGGTTTGTGGGGCGGGAGGTCCACTGAAGCTTTCTTT; clone_size: .; v_call: TRBV12-5; j_call: TRBJ1-1; d_call: .
cdr3_aa: CASSLARGGSNYGYTF; cdr3_nt: TGTGCCAGCAGCTTGGCCCGGGGGGGTTCTAACTATGGCTACACCTTC; clone_size: .; v_call: TRBV5-6; j_call: TRBJ1-2; d_call: .
cdr3_aa: CSVPQTASNYGYTF; cdr3_nt: TGCAGCGTCCCCCAGACAGCTTCTAACTATGGCTACACCTTC; clone_size: .; v_call: TRBV29-1; j_call: TRBJ1-2; d_call: .
cdr3_aa: CASSLRGETQYF; cdr3_nt: TGTGCCAGCAGCTTAAGAGGGGAGACCCAGTACTTC; clone_size: .; v_call: TRBV13; j_call: TRBJ2-5; d_call: .
cdr3_aa: CASSSLRGEKLFF; cdr3_nt: TGTGCCAGCAGCTCACTCCGAGGGGAAAAACTGTTTTTT; clone_size: .; v_call: TRBV7-2; j_call: TRBJ1-4; d_call: .
cdr3_aa: CASSAVMNTEAFF; cdr3_nt: TGTGCCAGCAGTGCTGTTATGAACACTGAAGCTTTCTTT; clone_size: few; v_call: TRBV2; j_call: TRBJ1-1; d_call: .